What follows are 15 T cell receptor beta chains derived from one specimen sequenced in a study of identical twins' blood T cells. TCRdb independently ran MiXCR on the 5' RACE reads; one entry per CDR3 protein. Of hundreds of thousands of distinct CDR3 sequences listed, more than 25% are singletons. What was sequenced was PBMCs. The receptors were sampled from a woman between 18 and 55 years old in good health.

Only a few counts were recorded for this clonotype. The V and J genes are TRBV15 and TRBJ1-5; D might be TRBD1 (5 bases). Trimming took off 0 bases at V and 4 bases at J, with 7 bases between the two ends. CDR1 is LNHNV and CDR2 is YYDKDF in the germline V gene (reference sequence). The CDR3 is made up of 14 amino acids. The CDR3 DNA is TGTGCCACCAGCAGAGATGGGGGGAATCAGCCCCAGCATTTT. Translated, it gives CATSRDGGNQPQHF.

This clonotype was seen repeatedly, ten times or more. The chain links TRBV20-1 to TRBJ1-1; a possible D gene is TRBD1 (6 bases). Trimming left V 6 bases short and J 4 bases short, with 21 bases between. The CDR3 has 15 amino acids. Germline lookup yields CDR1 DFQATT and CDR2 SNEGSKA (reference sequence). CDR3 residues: CSAAGHPIVGTEAFF. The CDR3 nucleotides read TGCAGTGCGGCGGGACACCCAATAGTGGGCACTGAAGCTTTCTTT.

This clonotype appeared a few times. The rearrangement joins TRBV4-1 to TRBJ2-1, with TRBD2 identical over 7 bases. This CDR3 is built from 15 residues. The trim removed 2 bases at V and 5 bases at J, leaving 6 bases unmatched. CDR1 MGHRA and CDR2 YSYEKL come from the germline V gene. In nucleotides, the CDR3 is TGCGCCAGCAGCCAATTGGGAGCGGGGAACAATGAGCAGTTCTTC. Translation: CASSQLGAGNNEQFF.

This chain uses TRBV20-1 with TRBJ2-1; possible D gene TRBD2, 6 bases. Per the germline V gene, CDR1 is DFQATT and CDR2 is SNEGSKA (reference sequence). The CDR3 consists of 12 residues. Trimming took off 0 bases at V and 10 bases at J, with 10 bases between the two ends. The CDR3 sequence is CSARDRAGEQFF. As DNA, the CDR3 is TGCAGTGCTAGAGATCGCGCGGGGGAGCAGTTCTTC.

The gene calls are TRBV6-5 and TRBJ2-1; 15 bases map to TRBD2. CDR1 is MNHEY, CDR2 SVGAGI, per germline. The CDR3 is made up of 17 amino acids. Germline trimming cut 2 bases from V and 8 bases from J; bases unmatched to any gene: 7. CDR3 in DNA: TGTGCCAGCAGTTACGTGGGGACTAGCGGGAGGTTCGATGAGCAGTTCTTC. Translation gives CASSYVGTSGRFDEQFF.

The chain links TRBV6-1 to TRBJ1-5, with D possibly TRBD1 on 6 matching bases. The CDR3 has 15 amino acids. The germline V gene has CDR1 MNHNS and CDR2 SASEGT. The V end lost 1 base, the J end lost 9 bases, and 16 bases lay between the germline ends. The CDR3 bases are TGTGCCAGCAGTGAAGAGGGGGGGGGAACGAGGCCCCAGCATTTT. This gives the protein CASSEEGGGTRPQHF.

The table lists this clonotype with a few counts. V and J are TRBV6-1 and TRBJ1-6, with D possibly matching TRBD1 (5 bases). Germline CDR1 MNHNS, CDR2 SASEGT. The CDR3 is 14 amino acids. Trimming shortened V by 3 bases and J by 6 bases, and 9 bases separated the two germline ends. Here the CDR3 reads CASSEVQGNSPLHF. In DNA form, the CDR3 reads TGTGCCAGCAGTGAGGTGCAGGGTAATTCACCCCTCCACTTT.

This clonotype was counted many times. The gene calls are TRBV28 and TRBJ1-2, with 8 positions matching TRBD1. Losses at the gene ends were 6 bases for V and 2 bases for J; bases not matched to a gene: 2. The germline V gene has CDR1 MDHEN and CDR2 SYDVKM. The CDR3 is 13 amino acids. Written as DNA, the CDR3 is TGTGCCAGCAGGGACAGGGCCAACTATGGCTACACCTTC. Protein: CASRDRANYGYTF.

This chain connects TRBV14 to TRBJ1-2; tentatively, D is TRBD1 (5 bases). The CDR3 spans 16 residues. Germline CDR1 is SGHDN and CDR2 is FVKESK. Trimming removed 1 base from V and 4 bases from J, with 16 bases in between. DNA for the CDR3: TGTGCCAGCAGCCAAGTATCCCCCAGGGCCCTCTATGGCTACACCTTC. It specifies CASSQVSPRALYGYTF.

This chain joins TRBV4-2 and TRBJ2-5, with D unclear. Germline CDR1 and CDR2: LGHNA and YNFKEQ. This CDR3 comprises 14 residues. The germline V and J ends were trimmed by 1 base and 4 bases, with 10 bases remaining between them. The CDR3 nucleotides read TGTGCCAGCAGCCAAGTCGGTAGCCCAGAGACCCAGTACTTC. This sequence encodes CASSQVGSPETQYF.

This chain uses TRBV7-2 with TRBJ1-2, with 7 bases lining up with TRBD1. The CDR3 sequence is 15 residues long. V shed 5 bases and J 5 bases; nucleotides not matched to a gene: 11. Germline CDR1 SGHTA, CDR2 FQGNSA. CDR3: CASSERTGTAYGYTF. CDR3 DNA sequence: TGTGCCAGCAGCGAAAGGACCGGGACAGCTTATGGCTACACCTTC.

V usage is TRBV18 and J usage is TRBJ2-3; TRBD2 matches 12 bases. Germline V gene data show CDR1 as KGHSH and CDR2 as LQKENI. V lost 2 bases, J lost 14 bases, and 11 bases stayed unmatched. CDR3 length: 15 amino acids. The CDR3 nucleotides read TGTGCCAGCTCACCAGCCCGACTAGCGGGGGAAGAGCTGTATTTT. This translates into CASSPARLAGEELYF. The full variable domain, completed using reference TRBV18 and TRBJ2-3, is NAGVMQNPRHLVRRRGQEARLRCSPMKGHSHVYWYRQLPEEGLKFMVYLQKENIIDESGMPKERFSAEFPKEGPSILRIQQVVRGDSAAYFCASSPARLAGEELYFGPGTRLTVL.

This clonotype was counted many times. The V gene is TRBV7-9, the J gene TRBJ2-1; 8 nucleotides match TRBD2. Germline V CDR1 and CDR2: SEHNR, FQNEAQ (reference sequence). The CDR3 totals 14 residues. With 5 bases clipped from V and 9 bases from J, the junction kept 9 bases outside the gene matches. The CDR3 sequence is CASSQEVLAVEQFF. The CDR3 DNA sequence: TGTGCCAGCAGCCAAGAGGTACTAGCGGTTGAGCAGTTCTTC.

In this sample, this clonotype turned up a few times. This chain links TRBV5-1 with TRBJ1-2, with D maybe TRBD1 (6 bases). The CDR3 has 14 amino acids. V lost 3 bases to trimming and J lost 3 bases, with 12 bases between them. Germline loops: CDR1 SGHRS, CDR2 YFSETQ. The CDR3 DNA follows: TGCGCCAGCAGCTCGGGGGGCAGTCACTATGGCTACACCTTC. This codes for CASSSGGSHYGYTF. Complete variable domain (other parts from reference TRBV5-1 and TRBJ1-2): KAGVTQTPRYLIKTRGQQVTLSCSPISGHRSVSWYQQTPGQGLQFLFEYFSETQRNKGNFPGRFSGRQFSNSRSEMNVSTLELGDSALYLCASSSGGSHYGYTFGSGTRLTVV.

The CDR3: CSARTSGSSYNEQFF. CDR3 nucleotide sequence: TGCAGTGCTCGGACTAGCGGCAGCTCCTACAATGAGCAGTTCTTC. The J gene is TRBJ2-1, the V gene TRBV20-1; 10 bases are a match to TRBD2. Unmatched junction bases numbered 4, after V lost 5 bases and J lost 0 bases. The length of the CDR3 is 15 residues. Germline CDR1 is DFQATT and CDR2 is SNEGSKA (reference sequence).